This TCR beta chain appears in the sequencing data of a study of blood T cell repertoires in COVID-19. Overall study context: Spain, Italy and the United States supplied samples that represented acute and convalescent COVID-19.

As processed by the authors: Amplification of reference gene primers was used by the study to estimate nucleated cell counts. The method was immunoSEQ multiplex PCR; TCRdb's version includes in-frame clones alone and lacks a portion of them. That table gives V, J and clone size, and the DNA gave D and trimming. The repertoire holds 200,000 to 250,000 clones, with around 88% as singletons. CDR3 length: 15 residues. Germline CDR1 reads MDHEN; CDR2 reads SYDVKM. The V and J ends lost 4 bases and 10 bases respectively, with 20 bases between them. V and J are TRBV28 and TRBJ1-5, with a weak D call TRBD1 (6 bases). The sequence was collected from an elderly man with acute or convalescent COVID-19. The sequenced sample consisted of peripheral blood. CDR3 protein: CASSSPGGRGDPQHF. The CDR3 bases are TGTGCCAGCAGTTCCCCCGGGGGGCGCGGGGACCCCCAGCATTTT. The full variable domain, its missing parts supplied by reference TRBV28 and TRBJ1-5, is DVKVTQSSRYLVKRTGEKVFLECVQDMDHENMFWYRQDPGLGLRLIYFSYDVKMKEKGDIPEGYSVSREKKERFSLILESASTNQTSMYLCASSSPGGRGDPQHFGDGTRLSIL.